This T cell receptor (beta chain) was identified in a study of beta chain features in type 1 diabetes. Study context: Cell yields, gender and age were comparable in patients and healthy donors.

The table lists this clone with a few counts. The antigen is undetermined. Sequencing targeted expressed TCRB transcripts, as all isolated RNA had been reverse transcribed. Deep immunoSEQ sequencing covered naive, central memory and regulatory T cell samples. The method was immunoSEQ multiplex PCR; TCRdb's version includes in-frame clones alone and lacks a portion of them. The sample holds around 150,000 clones, roughly 9% seen once. Study-level points and caveats: Significant though moderate, a shortening of TCRB CDR3s appeared in all four CD4+ subsets of Type 1 diabetes patients. Cells with high TCR expression could be over-represented by cDNA sequencing.

Markers CD45RO/CCR7/CD25/CD127/CD95/CD27 served to sort CD4+ naive, central memory, regulatory and stem cell-like memory cells. CDR1 is LNHDA and CDR2 is SQIVND in the germline V gene (reference sequence). V lost 2 bases, J lost 5 bases, and 6 bases stayed unmatched. The CDR3 loop spans 15 amino acids. The specimen sequenced was central memory CD4+ T cells from blood. The TCR originated in a woman in her twenties or thirties with type 1 diabetes. The V and J genes are TRBV19 and TRBJ2-5; 9 nucleotides match TRBD1. The CDR3 sequence is CASSIPGQGYETQYF. The CDR3 coding sequence is TGTGCCAGTAGTATACCGGGACAGGGATACGAGACCCAGTACTTC.